This T cell receptor beta chain stems from a study of T cell clonotyping in hematopoietic cell transplantation. CDR1 and CDR2 (germline): SGDLS, YYNGEE. The CDR3 has 15 residues. V lost 1 base, J lost 13 bases, and 11 bases stayed unmatched. TCRdb's table, derived via immunoSEQ multiplex PCR, lists solely in-frame clones and lacks some. The sample includes 7,000 to 10,000 clones, 60% to 80% seen only once; the top ten take around 21%. The sequencing used peripheral blood mononuclear cells, collected 100 days after allogeneic stem cell transplant. This TCR was sampled from a male patient in his sixties who had an allogeneic stem cell transplant from an unrelated donor, so the T cells may come from the graft donor. Some clones in this sample may be carry-over from other donors' samples. The chain recombines TRBV9 with TRBJ1-6, with 7 bases identical to TRBD1. The CDR3 protein is CASSVRDRGRVPLHF. The CDR3, as DNA: TGTGCCAGCAGCGTACGGGACAGAGGGCGAGTCCCCCTCCACTTT. The complete variable domain, with remaining parts taken from reference TRBV9 and TRBJ1-6, reads DSGVTQTPKHLITATGQRVTLRCSPRSGDLSVYWYQQSLDQGLQFLIQYYNGEERAKGNILERFSAQQFPDLHSELNLSSLELGDSALYFCASSVRDRGRVPLHFGNGTRLTVT.